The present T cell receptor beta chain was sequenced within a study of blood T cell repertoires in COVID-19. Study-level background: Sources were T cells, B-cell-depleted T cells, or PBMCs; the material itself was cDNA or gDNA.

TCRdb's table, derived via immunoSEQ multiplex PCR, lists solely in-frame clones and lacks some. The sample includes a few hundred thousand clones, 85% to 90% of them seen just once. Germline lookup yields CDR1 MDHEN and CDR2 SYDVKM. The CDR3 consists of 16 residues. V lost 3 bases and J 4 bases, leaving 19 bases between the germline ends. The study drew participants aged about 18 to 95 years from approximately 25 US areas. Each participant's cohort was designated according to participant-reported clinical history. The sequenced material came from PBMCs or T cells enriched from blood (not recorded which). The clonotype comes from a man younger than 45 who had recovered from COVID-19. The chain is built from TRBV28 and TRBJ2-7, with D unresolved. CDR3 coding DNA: TGTGCCAGCAGTTTTCGGTGGGTCAGAGGTGGGTACGAGCAGTACTTC. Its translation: CASSFRWVRGGYEQYF.